This T cell receptor (beta chain) was sequenced during a study of cytomegalovirus exposure and HLA in healthy donors. Findings of the study overall: The study labeled fewer than 200 TCR beta chains cytomegalovirus-associated. Cytomegalovirus status was reportedly diagnosed by the classifier with high specificity and sensitivity. Earlier analysis yielded a pattern in which most TCR beta V segments were productive about 87% or about 30% of the time.

Primers: 60 Vbeta forward and 13 Jbeta reverse. Some clones are missing from TCRdb's copy, which holds only in-frame ones; the method was immunoSEQ multiplex PCR. Of 150,000 to 180,000 clones detected, 70% to 80% appear once; the ten largest clones hold approximately 2.1%. About this clone: The antigen remains undetermined. A junction end diverges from the germline sequence, so it may reflect a read error.

The sequencing input was PBMCs. This receptor was taken from a man aged 30 to 39 in good health and CMV-seronegative.

Here the CDR3 reads CASSLQGQWEQYF. DNA for the CDR3: TGTGCTAGCAGTTTACAGGGACAGTGGGAGCAGTACTTC. The chain uses TRBV7-7 and TRBJ2-7, with 7 nucleotides matching TRBD1. Germline loops: CDR1 SSHAT, CDR2 FNYEAQ (reference sequence). The CDR3 consists of 13 residues. Full variable domain (outside the CDR3, taken from reference TRBV7-7 and TRBJ2-7): GAGVSQSPRYKVTKRGQDVTLRCDPISSHATLYWYQQALGQGPEFLTYFNYEAQPDKSGLPSDRFSAERPEGSISTLTIQRTEQRDSAMYRCASSLQGQWEQYFGPGTRLTVT.